The sequence of this T cell receptor (beta chain) was determined in a study of cytomegalovirus exposure and HLA in healthy donors. The PCR ran on 60 Vbeta and 13 Jbeta primers. Here immunoSEQ multiplex PCR was the method, and the copy in TCRdb shows in-frame clones only, minus some. The table lists roughly 140,000 clones, 60% to 80% of them singletons. There are 12 residues in the CDR3. Germline CDR1 is PRHDT and CDR2 is FYEKMQ (reference sequence). V lost 4 bases and J 6 bases, leaving 6 bases between the germline ends. Specimen: PBMCs. V is TRBV13 and J is TRBJ2-2; D is unclear. The source is a male donor in good health and CMV-seronegative. This CDR3 reads CASSSIPGELFF. The DNA for the CDR3 is TGTGCCAGCAGCTCCATCCCCGGGGAGCTGTTTTTT.